The sequence of this TCR beta chain was determined in a study of control samples from healthy donors and cancer patients. Clones were sequenced by immunoSEQ multiplex PCR, and TCRdb holds only the in-frame ones, with some missing. The data hold 35,000 to 40,000 clones, with about 86% observed a single time. V was cut by 6 bases and J by 3 bases, with 5 bases left in between. The CDR3 is 11 residues long. The sample comprised PBMCs. The chain combines TRBV12-3 or TRBV12-4 with TRBJ1-2, with D possibly being TRBD1 (5 bases). The sequence was collected from a woman aged 55-70 years with lung cancer. Here the CDR3 reads CASRGDYGYTF. In DNA, the CDR3 is TGTGCCAGCAGGGGGGACTATGGCTACACCTTC.